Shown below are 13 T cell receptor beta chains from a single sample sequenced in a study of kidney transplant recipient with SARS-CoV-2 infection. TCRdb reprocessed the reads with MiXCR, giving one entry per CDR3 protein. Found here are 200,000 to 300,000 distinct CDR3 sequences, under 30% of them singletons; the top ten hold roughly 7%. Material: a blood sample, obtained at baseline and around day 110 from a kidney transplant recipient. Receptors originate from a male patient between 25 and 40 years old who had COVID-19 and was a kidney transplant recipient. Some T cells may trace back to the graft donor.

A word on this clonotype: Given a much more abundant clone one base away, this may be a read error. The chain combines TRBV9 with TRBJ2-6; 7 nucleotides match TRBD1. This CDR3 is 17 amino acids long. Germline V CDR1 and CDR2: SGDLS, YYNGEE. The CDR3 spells CASSWDSSRSGASVLTF. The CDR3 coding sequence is TGTGCCAGCAGCTGGGACAGCTCCAGGTCTGGGGCCAGCGTCCTGACTTTC.

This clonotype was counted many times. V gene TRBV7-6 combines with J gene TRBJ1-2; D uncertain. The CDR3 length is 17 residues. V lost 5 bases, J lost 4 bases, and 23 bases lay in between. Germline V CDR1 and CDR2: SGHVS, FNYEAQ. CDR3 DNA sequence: TGTGCCAGCAGCCTTCGTTATGAATCTCGAAAGACCTATGGCTACACCTTC. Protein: CASSLRYESRKTYGYTF.

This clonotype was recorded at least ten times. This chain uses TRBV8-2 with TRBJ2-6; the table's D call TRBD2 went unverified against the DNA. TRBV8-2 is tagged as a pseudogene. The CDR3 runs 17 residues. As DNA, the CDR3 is TGTGGCATGAGTGCTAGGATAACACAAAGTCGGGCCAACGTCCTGACTTTC. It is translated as CGMSARITQSRANVLTF.

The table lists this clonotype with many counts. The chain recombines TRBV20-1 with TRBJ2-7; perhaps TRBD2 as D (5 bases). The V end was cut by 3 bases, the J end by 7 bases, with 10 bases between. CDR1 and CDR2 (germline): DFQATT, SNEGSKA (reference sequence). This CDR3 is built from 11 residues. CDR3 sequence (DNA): TGCAGTGCTAGTACACTAGGGGAGCAGTACTTC. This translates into CSASTLGEQYF.

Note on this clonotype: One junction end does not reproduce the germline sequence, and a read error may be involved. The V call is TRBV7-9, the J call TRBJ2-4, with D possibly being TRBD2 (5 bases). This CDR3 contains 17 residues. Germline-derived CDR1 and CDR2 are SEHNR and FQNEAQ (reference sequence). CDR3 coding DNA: TGTGCCAACAGCGTCTATTGTCACGAGGGAAAGACCTATGGCCACACCTTC. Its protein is CANSVYCHEGKTYGHTF.

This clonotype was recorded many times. This CDR3 reads CATSRDRGGSYEQYF. The CDR3 DNA sequence: TGTGCCACCAGCAGAGATCGAGGGGGATCCTACGAGCAGTACTTC. V usage is TRBV15 and J usage is TRBJ2-7; D possibly corresponds to TRBD1 (6 bases). The ends were cut back, 0 bases at V and 1 base at J, with 10 bases in the middle. The CDR3 consists of 15 residues. The germline V gene encodes CDR1 LNHNV and CDR2 YYDKDF (reference sequence).

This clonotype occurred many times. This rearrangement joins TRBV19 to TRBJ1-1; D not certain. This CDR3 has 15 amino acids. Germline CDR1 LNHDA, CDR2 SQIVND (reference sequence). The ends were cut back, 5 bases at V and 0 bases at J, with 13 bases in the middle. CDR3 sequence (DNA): TGTGCCAGTAGTCCGTCGACAAGAATGAACACTGAAGCTTTCTTT. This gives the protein CASSPSTRMNTEAFF.

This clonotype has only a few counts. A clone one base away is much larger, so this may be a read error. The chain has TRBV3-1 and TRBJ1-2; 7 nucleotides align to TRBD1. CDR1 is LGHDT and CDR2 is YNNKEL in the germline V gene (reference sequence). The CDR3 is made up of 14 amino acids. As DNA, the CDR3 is TGTGCCAACAGCCAAGATCGACAGGGCTATGGCTACACCTTC. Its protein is CANSQDRQGYGYTF.

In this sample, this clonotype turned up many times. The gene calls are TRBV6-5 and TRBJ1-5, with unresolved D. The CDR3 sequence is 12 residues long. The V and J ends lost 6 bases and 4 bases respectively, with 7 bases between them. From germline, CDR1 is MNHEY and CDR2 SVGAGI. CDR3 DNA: TGTGCCAGCAGAAACAGAAATCAGCCCCAGCATTTT. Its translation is CASRNRNQPQHF.

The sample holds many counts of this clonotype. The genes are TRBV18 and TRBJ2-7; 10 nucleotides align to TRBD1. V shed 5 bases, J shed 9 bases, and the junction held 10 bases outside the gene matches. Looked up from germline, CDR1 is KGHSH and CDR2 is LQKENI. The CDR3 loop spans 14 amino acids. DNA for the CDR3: TGTGCCAGCTCAGGGCCGGGACAGGGGAATATGCAGTACTTC. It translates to CASSGPGQGNMQYF.

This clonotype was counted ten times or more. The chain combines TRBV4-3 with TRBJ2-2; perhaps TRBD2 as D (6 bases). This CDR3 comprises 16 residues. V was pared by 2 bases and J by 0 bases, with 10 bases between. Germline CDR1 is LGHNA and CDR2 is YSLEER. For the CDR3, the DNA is TGCGCCAGCAGCCAATCACTAGCTACGAACACCGGGGAGCTGTTTTTT. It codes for CASSQSLATNTGELFF.

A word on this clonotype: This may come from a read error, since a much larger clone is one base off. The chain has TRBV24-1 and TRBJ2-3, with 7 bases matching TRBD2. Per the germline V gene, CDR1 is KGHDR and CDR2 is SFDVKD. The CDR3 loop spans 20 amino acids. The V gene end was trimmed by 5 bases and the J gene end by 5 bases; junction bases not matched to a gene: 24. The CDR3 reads CATSVSSPGRRAQREDTQYF. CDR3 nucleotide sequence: TGTGCCACCAGTGTTAGCTCCCCCGGACGGAGGGCCCAGCGGGAAGATACGCAGTATTTT.

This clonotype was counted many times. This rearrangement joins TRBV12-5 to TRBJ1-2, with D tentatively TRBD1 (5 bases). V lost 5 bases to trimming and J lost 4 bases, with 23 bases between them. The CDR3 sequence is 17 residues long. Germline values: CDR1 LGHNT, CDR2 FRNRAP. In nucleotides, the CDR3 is TGTGCTAGTGGTCGCACAGGTTTGCAGGGAAAGACCTATGGCTACACCTTC. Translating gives CASGRTGLQGKTYGYTF. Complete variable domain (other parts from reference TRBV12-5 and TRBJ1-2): DARVTQTPRHKVTEMGQEVTMRCQPILGHNTVFWYRQTMMQGLELLAYFRNRAPLDDSGMPKDRFSAEMPDATLATLKIQPSEPRDSAVYFCASGRTGLQGKTYGYTFGSGTRLTVV.